Listed below are T cell receptor beta chains from one sample, sequenced in a study of shared clonotypes between healthy human individuals. This table comes from immunoSEQ multiplex PCR, and its TCRdb copy is limited to in-frame clones, with some not included. The sample carries about 820,000 clones, 92% recorded once. The sequencing sample was made of naive CD8+ T cells sorted from blood. Every receptor here comes from a man aged 25 to 40 in good health. Each CDR3 is given with its conserved first and last residue. D genes are given only for firm matches. A clone size is listed for some rows: how often the clone was seen (once, few, many), or a class if it is expanded.

TRBV13	.	TRBJ2-7	.	CASSPGRLTYEQYF	TGTGCCAGCAGCCCGGGACGGCTGACTTACGAGCAGTACTTC
TRBV5-1	few	TRBJ1-2	.	CASSGTDYGYTF	TGCGCCAGCAGCGGCACGGATTATGGCTACACCTTC
TRBV19	.	TRBJ2-1	TRBD1	CASSARDRGYEQFF	TGTGCCAGTAGTGCCCGGGACAGAGGGTATGAGCAGTTCTTC
TRBV4-1	.	TRBJ2-1	.	CASSQGTFRGEQFF	TGCGCCAGCAGCCAAGGAACCTTTAGAGGTGAGCAGTTCTTC
TRBV4-1	.	TRBJ1-6	.	CASSLQGDLYNSPLHF	TGCGCCAGCAGTCTCCAGGGAGACCTCTATAATTCACCCCTCCACTTT
TRBV7-9	.	TRBJ2-3	TRBD1	CASSATRDRGRGDTQYF	TGTGCCAGCAGCGCGACCCGGGACAGGGGGCGCGGGGATACGCAGTATTTT
TRBV29-1	.	TRBJ2-1	TRBD2	CSVEVLPSGRNSDEQFF	TGCAGCGTTGAAGTCTTGCCTAGCGGGAGAAATAGCGATGAGCAGTTCTTC
TRBV5-5	.	TRBJ1-5	TRBD1	CASSFDRAEVGSNQPQHF	TGTGCCAGCAGTTTCGACAGGGCCGAGGTAGGGAGCAATCAGCCCCAGCATTTT
TRBV27	.	TRBJ2-7	.	CASSLKETYEQYF	TGTGCCAGCAGTTTAAAAGAGACCTACGAGCAGTACTTC
TRBV20-1	.	TRBJ2-7	.	CSAYGYEQYF	TGCAGTGCCTATGGATACGAGCAGTACTTC
TRBV29-1	.	TRBJ2-7	.	CSVMTGSYEQYF	TGCAGCGTAATGACAGGCTCCTACGAGCAGTACTTC
TRBV2	.	TRBJ2-5	.	CASSDSSEETQYF	TGTGCCAGCAGTGATTCTTCGGAAGAGACCCAGTACTTC
TRBV5-6	.	TRBJ1-2	.	CASSLGTDYGYTF	TGTGCCAGCAGCTTGGGGACCGATTATGGCTACACCTTC
TRBV11-2	.	TRBJ2-1	.	CASSLRGSSYNEQFF	TGTGCCAGCAGCTTACGAGGGAGTTCCTACAATGAGCAGTTCTTC
TRBV6-5	.	TRBJ2-5	TRBD1	CASSLTGEETQYF	TGTGCCAGCAGTCTAACAGGGGAAGAGACCCAGTACTTC
TRBV9	.	TRBJ2-3	.	CASSVALGTDTQYF	TGTGCCAGCAGCGTAGCTCTGGGCACAGATACGCAGTATTTT
TRBV28	.	TRBJ1-2	.	CASSLRGLNYGYTF	TGTGCCAGCAGTTTAAGGGGCCTTAACTATGGCTACACCTTC
TRBV30	.	TRBJ2-3	.	CAWSPSGDTQYF	TGTGCCTGGAGTCCTTCGGGGGATACGCAGTATTTT
TRBV14	once	TRBJ2-1	.	CASSPKVDGSWDNEQFF	TGTGCCAGCAGCCCCAAAGTGGACGGGAGTTGGGATAATGAGCAGTTCTTC
TRBV6-6	.	TRBJ2-1	TRBD1	CASRGLSYNEQFF	TGTGCCTCCAGGGGGCTCTCCTACAATGAGCAGTTCTTC
TRBV19	.	TRBJ1-2	TRBD1	CATRTGGFGYTF	TGTGCCACCCGGACAGGGGGCTTTGGCTACACCTTC
TRBV7-9	few	TRBJ1-5	TRBD1	CASSLGGQGLNQPQHF	TGTGCCAGCAGCTTAGGAGGACAGGGGCTTAATCAGCCCCAGCATTTT
TRBV11-2	.	TRBJ2-7	TRBD2	CASSLEGGLAHEQYF	TGTGCCAGCAGCTTAGAGGGGGGACTAGCTCACGAGCAGTACTTC
TRBV19	.	TRBJ1-2	TRBD1	CASSPWAGGTYGYTF	TGTGCCAGTAGTCCCTGGGCAGGGGGCACCTATGGCTACACCTTC
TRBV9	.	TRBJ1-2	TRBD1	CASSAGTGEGYGYTF	TGTGCCAGCAGCGCCGGGACAGGGGAGGGGTATGGCTACACCTTC
TRBV4-1	.	TRBJ2-1	.	CASSQEPSTADEQFF	TGCGCCAGCAGCCAAGAGCCCTCGACGGCCGATGAGCAGTTCTTC
TRBV27	.	TRBJ2-2	.	CASSFLSSGELFF	TGTGCCAGCAGTTTTCTGTCTAGCGGGGAGCTGTTTTTT
TRBV6-6	.	TRBJ2-5	.	CASSYSIGIETQYF	TGTGCCAGCAGTTACTCGATTGGTATAGAGACCCAGTACTTC
TRBV30	.	TRBJ1-5	.	CAWRLGGSNQPQHF	TGTGCCTGGAGACTGGGGGGCAGTAATCAGCCCCAGCATTTT
TRBV2	.	TRBJ1-2	TRBD1	CASSPISQGADGYTF	TGTGCCAGCAGCCCGATATCACAGGGGGCGGATGGCTACACCTTC
TRBV6-1	.	TRBJ2-7	.	CASRSWGESKNEQYF	TGTGCCAGCAGGTCGTGGGGGGAGAGCAAAAACGAGCAGTACTTC